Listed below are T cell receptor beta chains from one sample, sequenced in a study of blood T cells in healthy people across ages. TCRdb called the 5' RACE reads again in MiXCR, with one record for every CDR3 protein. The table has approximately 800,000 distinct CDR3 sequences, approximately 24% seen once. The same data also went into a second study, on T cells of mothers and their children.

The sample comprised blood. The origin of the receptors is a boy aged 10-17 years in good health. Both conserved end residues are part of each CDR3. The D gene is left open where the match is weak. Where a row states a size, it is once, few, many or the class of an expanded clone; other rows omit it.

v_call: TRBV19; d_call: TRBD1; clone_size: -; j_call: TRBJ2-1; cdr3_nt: TGTGCCAGTAGTGGGACAGGGGGGGTGAATGAGCAGTTCTTC; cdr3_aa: CASSGTGGVNEQFF
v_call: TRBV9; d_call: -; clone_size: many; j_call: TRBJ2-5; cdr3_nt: TGTGCCAGCAGCCCCACCGCGGGGACGGTGGAGACCCAGTACTTC; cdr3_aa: CASSPTAGTVETQYF
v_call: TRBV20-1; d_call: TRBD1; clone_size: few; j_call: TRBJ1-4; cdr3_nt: TGCAGTGCCCCTCCCGGGACAGGGGGAGAAAAACTGTTTTTT; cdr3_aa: CSAPPGTGGEKLFF
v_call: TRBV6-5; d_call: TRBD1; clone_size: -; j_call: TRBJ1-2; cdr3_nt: TGTGCCAGCAGTCGGGACAGAGAGGACTATGGCTACACCTTC; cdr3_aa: CASSRDREDYGYTF
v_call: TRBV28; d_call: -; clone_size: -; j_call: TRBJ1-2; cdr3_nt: TGTGCCGTCCAGGGCAGCCCCTATGGCTACACCTTC; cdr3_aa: CAVQGSPYGYTF
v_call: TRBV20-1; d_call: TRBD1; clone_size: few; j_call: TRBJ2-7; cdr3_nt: TGCAGTGCGAACCGGGACAGTTCCTACGAGCAGTACTTC; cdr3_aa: CSANRDSSYEQYF
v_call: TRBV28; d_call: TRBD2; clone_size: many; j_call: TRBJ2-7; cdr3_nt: TGTGCCAGCAGTCCCGGGAGGGGCTACGAGCAGTACTTC; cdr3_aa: CASSPGRGYEQYF
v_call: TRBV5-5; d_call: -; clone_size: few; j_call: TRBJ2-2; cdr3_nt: TGTGCCAGCAGTAGAACCAATATTAACACCGGGGAGCTGTTTTTT; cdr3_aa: CASSRTNINTGELFF
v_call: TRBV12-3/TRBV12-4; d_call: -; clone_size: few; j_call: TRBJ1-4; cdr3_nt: TGTGCCAGCACCGGGGGCCCCAGCCTTGCAACTAATGAAAAACTGTTTTTT; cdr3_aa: CASTGGPSLATNEKLFF
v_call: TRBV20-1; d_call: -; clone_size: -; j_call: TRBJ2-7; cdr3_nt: TGCAGTGCCCGGGGGGCAGGGTCCGGCCACGAGCAGTACTTC; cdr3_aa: CSARGAGSGHEQYF
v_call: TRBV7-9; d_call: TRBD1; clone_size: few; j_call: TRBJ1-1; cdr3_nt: TGTGCCAGCAGCTTATATGGGACAGTGAACACTGAAGCTTTCTTT; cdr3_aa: CASSLYGTVNTEAFF
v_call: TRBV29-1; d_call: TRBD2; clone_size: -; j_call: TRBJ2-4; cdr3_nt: TGCAGCGTTCCGGGGGGAAACATTCAGTACTTC; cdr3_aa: CSVPGGNIQYF
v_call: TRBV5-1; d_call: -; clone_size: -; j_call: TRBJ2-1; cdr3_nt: TGCGCCAGCAGCTTGGTTTGGGACAAAAGCTCCTACAATGAGCAGTTCTTC; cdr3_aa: CASSLVWDKSSYNEQFF
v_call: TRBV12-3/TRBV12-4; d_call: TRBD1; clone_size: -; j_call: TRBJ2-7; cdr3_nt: TGTGCCAGCAGGGGGACAGAATACGAGCAGTACTTC; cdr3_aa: CASRGTEYEQYF
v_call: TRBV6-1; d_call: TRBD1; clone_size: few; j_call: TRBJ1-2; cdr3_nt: TGTGCCAGCAGGGAATGGGACAGGGCCTCCTATGGCTACACCTTC; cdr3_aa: CASREWDRASYGYTF
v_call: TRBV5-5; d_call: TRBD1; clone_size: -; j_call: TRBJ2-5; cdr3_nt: TGTGCCAGCTTACTACGGACAGGCCCTCAAGAGACCCAGTACTTC; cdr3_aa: CASLLRTGPQETQYF
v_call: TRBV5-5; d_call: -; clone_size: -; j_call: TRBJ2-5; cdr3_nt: TGTGCCAGCAGCCAACAGAAACTCTCGGAGACCCAGTACTTC; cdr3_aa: CASSQQKLSETQYF
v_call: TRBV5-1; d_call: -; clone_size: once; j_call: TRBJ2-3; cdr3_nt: TGCGCCAGCAGCTTGGAGTCCCAGGGTACGCGGTATTTT; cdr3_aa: CASSLESQGTRYF
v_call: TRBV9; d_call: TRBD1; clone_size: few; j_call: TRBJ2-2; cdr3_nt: TGTGCCAGCAACGCAGGGGGCCGAACCGGGGAGCTGTTTTTT; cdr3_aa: CASNAGGRTGELFF
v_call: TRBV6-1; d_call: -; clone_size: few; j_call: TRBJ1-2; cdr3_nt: TGTGCCAGCAGTGGTACAGGGAGCCCCTATGGCTACACCTTC; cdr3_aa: CASSGTGSPYGYTF
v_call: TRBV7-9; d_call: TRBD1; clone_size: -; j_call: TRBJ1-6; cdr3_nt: TGTGCCAGCACCGAAGGACAGGGGGAGTCACCCCTCCACTTT; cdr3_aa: CASTEGQGESPLHF
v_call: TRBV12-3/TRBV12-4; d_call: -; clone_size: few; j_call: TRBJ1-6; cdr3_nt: TGTGCCAGCAGTTTAGCCCCCCGGTCACCCCTCCACTTT; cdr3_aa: CASSLAPRSPLHF
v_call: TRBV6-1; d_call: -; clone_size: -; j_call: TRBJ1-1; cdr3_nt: TGTGCCAGCAGGAAAGGTGCGGGCAGGGAGAACACTGAAGCTTTCTTT; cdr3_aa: CASRKGAGRENTEAFF
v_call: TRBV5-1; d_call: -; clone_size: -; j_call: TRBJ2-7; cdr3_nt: TGCGCCAGCAGCTTCGTGGGAAGCGAGCAGTACTTC; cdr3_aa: CASSFVGSEQYF
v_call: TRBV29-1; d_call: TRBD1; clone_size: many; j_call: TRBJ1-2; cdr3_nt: TGCAGCGGGGGACAGCGGAACTATGGCTACACCTTC; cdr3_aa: CSGGQRNYGYTF
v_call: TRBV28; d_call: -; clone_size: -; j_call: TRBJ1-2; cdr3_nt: TGTGCCAGCAGCCTACCCTTGAGTAACTACACCTTC; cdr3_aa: CASSLPLSNYTF
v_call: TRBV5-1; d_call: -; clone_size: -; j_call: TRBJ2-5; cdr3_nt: TGCGCCAGCAGCCCAAAGGACCCCCGGAGGGAGACCCAGTACTTC; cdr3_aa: CASSPKDPRRETQYF
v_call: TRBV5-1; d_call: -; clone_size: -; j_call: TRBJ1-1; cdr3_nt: TGCGCCAGCAGCTTGGGAGGGGCCGCTGAAGCTTTCTTT; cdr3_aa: CASSLGGAAEAFF
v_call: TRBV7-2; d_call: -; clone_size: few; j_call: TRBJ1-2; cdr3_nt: TGTGCCAGCAGCTTAGAGGGGGGAGTTGGTGGCTACACCTTC; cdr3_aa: CASSLEGGVGGYTF
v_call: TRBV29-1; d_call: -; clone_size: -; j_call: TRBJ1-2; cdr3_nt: TGCAGCGTGATTTCCCCTATGTCTAACTATGGCTACACCTTC; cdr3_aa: CSVISPMSNYGYTF
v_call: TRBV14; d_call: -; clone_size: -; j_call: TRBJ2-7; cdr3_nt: TGTGCCAGCAGCCGCAGACGGAATGCCTACGAGCAGTACTTC; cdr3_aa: CASSRRRNAYEQYF
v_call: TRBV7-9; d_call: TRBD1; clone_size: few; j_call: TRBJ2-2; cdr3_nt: TGTGCCAGCAGCTCGAGACAGGGTAACACCGGGGAGCTGTTTTTT; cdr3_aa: CASSSRQGNTGELFF
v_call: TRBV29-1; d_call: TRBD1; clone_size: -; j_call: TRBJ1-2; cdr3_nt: TGCAGCGTTGAACCGGTGTCCAAACAGGGGGCGCGTGGCTACACCTTC; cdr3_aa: CSVEPVSKQGARGYTF
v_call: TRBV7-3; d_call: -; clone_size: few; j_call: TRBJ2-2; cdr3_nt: TGTGCCAGCAGTTTAACGGCCGGGACCGGGGAGCTGTTTTTT; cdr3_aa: CASSLTAGTGELFF
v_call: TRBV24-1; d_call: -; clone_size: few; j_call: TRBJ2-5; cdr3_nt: TGTGCCACCAGTGCTCCGGGGAAAGAGACCCAGTACTTC; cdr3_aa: CATSAPGKETQYF
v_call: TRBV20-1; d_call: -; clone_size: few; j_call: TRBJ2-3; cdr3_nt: TGCAGTGCCCCTATCCGGCGGGGCAGCACAGATACGCAGTATTTT; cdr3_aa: CSAPIRRGSTDTQYF
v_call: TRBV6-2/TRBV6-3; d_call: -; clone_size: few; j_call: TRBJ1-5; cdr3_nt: TGTGCCAGCAGTACAAGGTCCCCGGCCCAGCATTTT; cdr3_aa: CASSTRSPAQHF
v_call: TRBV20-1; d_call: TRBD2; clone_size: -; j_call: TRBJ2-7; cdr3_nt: TGCAGTGCTGGGAGAACTAGCGGGGGTCCCTTCGAGCAGTACTTC; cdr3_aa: CSAGRTSGGPFEQYF
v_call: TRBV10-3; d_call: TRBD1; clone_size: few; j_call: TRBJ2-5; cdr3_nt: TGTGCCATCAGTCCGGGGACAGCAGAAGAGACCCAGTACTTC; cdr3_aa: CAISPGTAEETQYF
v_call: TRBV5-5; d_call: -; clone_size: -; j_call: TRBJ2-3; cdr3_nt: TGTGCCAGCAGCTGGGTTGGGGGGAGCCACACAGATACGCAGTATTTT; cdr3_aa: CASSWVGGSHTDTQYF
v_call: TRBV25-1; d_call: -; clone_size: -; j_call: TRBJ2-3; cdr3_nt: TGTGCCAGCGGCAGGGATTCAGATACGCAGTATTTT; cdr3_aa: CASGRDSDTQYF
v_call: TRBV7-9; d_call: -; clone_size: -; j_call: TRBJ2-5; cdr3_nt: TGTGCCAGCAGCCCGCGGGGTGGGCAAGGGACCCAGTACTTC; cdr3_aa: CASSPRGGQGTQYF
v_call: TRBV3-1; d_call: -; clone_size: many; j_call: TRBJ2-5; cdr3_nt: TGTGCCAGCAGCCAAGATCTGCAGGGCAGGGAGACCCAGTACTTC; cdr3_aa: CASSQDLQGRETQYF
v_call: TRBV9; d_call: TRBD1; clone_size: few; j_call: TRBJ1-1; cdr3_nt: TGTGCCAGCAGCGTCGGACAGGGACCCACTGAAGCTTTCTTT; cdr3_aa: CASSVGQGPTEAFF
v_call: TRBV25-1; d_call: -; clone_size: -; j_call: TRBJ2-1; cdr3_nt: TGTGCCAGCAGGGATACAGCGTTCCTCTACAATGAGCAGTTCTTC; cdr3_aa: CASRDTAFLYNEQFF
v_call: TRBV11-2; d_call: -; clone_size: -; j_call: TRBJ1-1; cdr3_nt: TGTGCCAGCAGCCTGCGTGGCCCTGAAGCTTTCTTT; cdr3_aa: CASSLRGPEAFF
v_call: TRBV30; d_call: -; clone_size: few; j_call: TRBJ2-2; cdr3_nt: TGTGCCTGGAGTCTGGGGGTCGGGGACACCGGGGAGCTGTTTTTT; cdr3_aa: CAWSLGVGDTGELFF
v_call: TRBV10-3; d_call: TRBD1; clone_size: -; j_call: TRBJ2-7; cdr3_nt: TGTGCCATCAGTACAACAGGGGCGGTGGGTCACGAGCAGTACTTC; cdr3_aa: CAISTTGAVGHEQYF
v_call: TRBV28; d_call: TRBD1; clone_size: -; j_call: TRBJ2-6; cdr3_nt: TGTGCCAGCAGTTTAGGGTCCAGGGGGACCAACGTCCTGACTTTC; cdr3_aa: CASSLGSRGTNVLTF